The 5 T cell receptor beta chains presented below share a single source sample, sequenced in a study of Ad26.COV2.S vaccination and SARS-CoV-2 variants. The protocol was immunoSEQ multiplex PCR, while the TCRdb copy is restricted to in-frame clones and leaves out a portion. The data contain tens of thousands of clones, 82% of them singletons. The sample was peripheral blood, taken after recovery from COVID-19. The receptors shown here come from a human donor who had recovered from COVID-19.

The V call is TRBV5-1, the J call TRBJ2-1, with TRBD2 identical over 12 bases. The germline gives CDR1 SGHRS, CDR2 YFSETQ. The CDR3 totals 18 residues. Trimming removed 4 bases from V and 6 bases from J; junction bases left unmatched: 14. In DNA form, the CDR3 reads TGCGCCAGCAGCCAAGTCAACAGGACTAGCGGGACCGGCAATGAGCAGTTCTTC. Protein sequence: CASSQVNRTSGTGNEQFF.

The chain uses TRBV2 and TRBJ2-5; either TRBD1 or TRBD2 may supply D (5 bases each). Between the trimmed V and J ends, which lost 11 bases and 5 bases, there was a span of 21 bases. The CDR3 runs to 14 residues. Germline lookup yields CDR1 SNHLY and CDR2 FYNNEI. The DNA for the CDR3 is TGTGCCGGAGGCAGGTGGGCAGGGACGGAGACCCAGTACTTC. It yields the protein CAGGRWAGTETQYF.

This clone was picked up a small number of times. This chain connects TRBV11-3 to TRBJ2-7, with a possible D match to TRBD2 (5 bases). CDR3 length: 17 residues. In germline, CDR1 is SGHNT, CDR2 YENEEA. V lost 5 bases and J lost 0, with 20 bases in between. For the CDR3, the DNA is TGTGCCAGCAGCCCTTCCCAAATGGCGGGTTACTCCTACGAGCAGTACTTC. Protein: CASSPSQMAGYSYEQYF.

The chain combines TRBV7-2 with TRBJ2-1; 12 bases line up with TRBD2. The J segment lost 6 bases and the V segment lost 3 bases, leaving 3 bases of the junction unmatched. This CDR3 comprises 15 residues. Per the germline V gene, CDR1 is SGHTA and CDR2 is FQGNSA. CDR3 sequence (DNA): TGTGCCAGCAGCTTGTGGACTAGCGGGACCAATGAGCAGTTCTTC. Its protein is CASSLWTSGTNEQFF.

The chain recombines TRBV18 with TRBJ1-6, with TRBD1 as a possible D gene (6 bases). Germline values: CDR1 KGHSH, CDR2 LQKENI. The CDR3 runs 17 residues. Trimming cost V 4 bases and J 5 bases, with 18 bases left between them. CDR3 in amino acids: CASSLQTGRGNNSPLHF. The CDR3 region has the DNA TGTGCCAGCTCACTTCAAACAGGGAGAGGGAATAATTCACCCCTCCACTTT.